This TCR beta chain was observed in a study of blood T cell repertoires in COVID-19. Data came from immunoSEQ multiplex PCR; TCRdb stores just in-frame clones and leaves some out. The sample lists around 310,000 clones, roughly 89% occurring once. Germline V gene lookup returns CDR1 MRHNA and CDR2 SNTAGT. The ends were cut back, 5 bases at V and 9 bases at J, with 14 bases in the middle. The CDR3 totals 13 residues. Sequencing was carried out using peripheral blood. V gene TRBV6-4 combines with J gene TRBJ2-1; D perhaps matches TRBD2 (5 bases). The clonotype was recovered from a woman aged 35 to 49 with COVID-19, enrolled during active disease. The CDR3 coding sequence is TGTGCCAGCAGTCCCGGTGGGGAGCGTGAGCAGTTCTTC. Protein product: CASSPGGEREQFF.